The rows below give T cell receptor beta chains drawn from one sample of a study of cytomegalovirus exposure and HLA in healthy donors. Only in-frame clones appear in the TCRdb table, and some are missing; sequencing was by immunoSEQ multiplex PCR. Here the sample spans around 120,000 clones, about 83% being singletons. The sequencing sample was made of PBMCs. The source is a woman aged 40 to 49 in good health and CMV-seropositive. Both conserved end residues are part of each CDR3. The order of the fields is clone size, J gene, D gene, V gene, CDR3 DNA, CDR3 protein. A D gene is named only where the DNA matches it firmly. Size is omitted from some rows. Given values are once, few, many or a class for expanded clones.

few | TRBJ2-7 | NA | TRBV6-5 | TGTGCCAGCAGTTACTCGGGCAGTAGCTCCTACGAGCAGTACTTC | CASSYSGSSSYEQYF
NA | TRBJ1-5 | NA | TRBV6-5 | TGTGCCAGCAGTCCCGACAGGACCAATCAGCCGCAGCATTTT | CASSPDRTNQPQHF
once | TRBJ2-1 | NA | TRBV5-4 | TGTGCCAGCAGCTTGGATCTAGCCTCCTACAATGAGCAGTTCTTC | CASSLDLASYNEQFF
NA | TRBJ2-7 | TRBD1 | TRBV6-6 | TGTGCCAGCAGAGGACAGGGGTCCTACGAGCAGTACTTC | CASRGQGSYEQYF
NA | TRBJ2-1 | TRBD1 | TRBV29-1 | TGCAGCGCCTCCCCTTTCCGGGACAGGGTCACGAATGAGCAGTTCTTC | CSASPFRDRVTNEQFF
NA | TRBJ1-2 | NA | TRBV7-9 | TGTGCCAGCCAAGCAAATTATGGCTACACCTTC | CASQANYGYTF
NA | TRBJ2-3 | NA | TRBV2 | TGTGCCAGCAGTGAGCAGGGTCTGAGGACAGATACGCAGTATTTT | CASSEQGLRTDTQYF
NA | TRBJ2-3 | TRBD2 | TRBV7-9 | TGTGCCAGCAGCTTAGACCCGGGACTAGCGTTTAGCACAGATACGCAGTATTTT | CASSLDPGLAFSTDTQYF
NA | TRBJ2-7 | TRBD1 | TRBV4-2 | TGTGCCAGCAGCCAAGAACTGACGGACAGGGTTTCGGGGCAGTACTTC | CASSQELTDRVSGQYF
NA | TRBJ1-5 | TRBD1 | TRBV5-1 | TGCGCCAGCAGCTTGTCGCCAGGGGGCGTTCAGCCCCAGCATTTT | CASSLSPGGVQPQHF
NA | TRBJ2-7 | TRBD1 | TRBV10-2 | TGCGCCAGCAGTGCACCCCAGGGGGCCTACGAGCAGTACTTC | CASSAPQGAYEQYF
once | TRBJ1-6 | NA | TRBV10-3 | TGTGCCATCCGGGGCGGGATTGAGAATTCACCCCTCCACTTT | CAIRGGIENSPLHF
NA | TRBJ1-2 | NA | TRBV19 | TGTGCCAGTAGTATCGGAGGGGTTCTGACATCGAGCTACACCTTC | CASSIGGVLTSSYTF
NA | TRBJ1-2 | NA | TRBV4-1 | TGCGCCAGCAGCCGGGAACAGGACCCATCGTATGGCTACACCTTC | CASSREQDPSYGYTF
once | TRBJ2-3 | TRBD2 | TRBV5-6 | TGTGCCAGCAGCTTCCCTAGCGGGGGGGTTGGAGATACGCAGTATTTT | CASSFPSGGVGDTQYF
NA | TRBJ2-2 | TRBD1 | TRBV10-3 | TGTGCCATCTTCAGGACAGGGAACACCGGGGAGCTGTTTTTT | CAIFRTGNTGELFF
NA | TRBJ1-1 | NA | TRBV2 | TGTGCCAGCAGTCCCTTCGGAGGTCAGGCCTTGAACACTGAAGCTTTCTTT | CASSPFGGQALNTEAFF
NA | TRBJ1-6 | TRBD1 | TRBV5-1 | TGCGCCAGCAGCTTTCGGACAGGGGATAATTCACCCCTCCACTTT | CASSFRTGDNSPLHF
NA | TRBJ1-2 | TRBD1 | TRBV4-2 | TGTGCCAGCAGCCAGTCGAGGACAGGCAACTATGGCTACACCTTC | CASSQSRTGNYGYTF
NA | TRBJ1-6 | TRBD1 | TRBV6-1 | TGTGCCACTGGGACAGATAATTCACCCCTCCACTTT | CATGTDNSPLHF
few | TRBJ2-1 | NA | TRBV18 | TGTGCCAGCTCCCTCGGGGAAGGAAAAAACAATGAGCAGTTCTTC | CASSLGEGKNNEQFF
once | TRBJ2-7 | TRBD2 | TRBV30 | TGTGCCTGGAGGGTGCGGGGGGAGCAGTACTTC | CAWRVRGEQYF
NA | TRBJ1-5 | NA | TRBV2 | TGTGCCAGCACTCAGGGCTATAGCGGTCAGCCCCAGCATTTT | CASTQGYSGQPQHF
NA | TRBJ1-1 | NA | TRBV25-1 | TGTGCCAGCAGTAGACAGTTTAACACTGAAGCTTTCTTT | CASSRQFNTEAFF
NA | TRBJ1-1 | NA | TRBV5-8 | TGTGCCAGCAGCTCCAGGGTGAACACTGAAGCTTTCTTT | CASSSRVNTEAFF
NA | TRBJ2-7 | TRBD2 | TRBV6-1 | TGTGCCAGCAGCGAGATACCGGGACTAGTCCCCGAGCAGTACTTC | CASSEIPGLVPEQYF
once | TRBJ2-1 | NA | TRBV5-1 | TGCGCCAGCAGCTTGGTTGATAGTGAGCAGTTCTTC | CASSLVDSEQFF
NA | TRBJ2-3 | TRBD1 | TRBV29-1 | TGCAGCGCCTTTCGGGACAGGGTTACAGATACGCAGTATTTT | CSAFRDRVTDTQYF
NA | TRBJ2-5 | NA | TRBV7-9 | TGTGCCAGCAGCTTAGCGTGGGGGGGGCCTAACGAAGAGACCCAGTACTTC | CASSLAWGGPNEETQYF
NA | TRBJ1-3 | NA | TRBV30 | TGTGCCTGGAGCGACAACGAAAACACCATATATTTT | CAWSDNENTIYF
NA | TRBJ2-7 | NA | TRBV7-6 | TGTGCCAGCAGCTTAAGCGCCAAGGTCTCCTACGAGCAGTACTTC | CASSLSAKVSYEQYF
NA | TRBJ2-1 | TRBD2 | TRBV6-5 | TGTGCCAGCAGTAGGGTTGGCGGGGGGGGCATTGAGCAGTTCTTC | CASSRVGGGGIEQFF